This TCR beta chain was documented in a study of T cell changes during pregnancy in multiple sclerosis. In germline, CDR1 is ENHRY, CDR2 SYGVKD. Trimming took off 10 bases at V and 0 bases at J, with 12 bases between the two ends. The length of the CDR3 is 13 residues. Produced via immunoSEQ multiplex PCR; TCRdb's table is partial and in-frame only. In the table there are over 10,000 clones, roughly 90% of which are singletons. The V gene is TRBV10-3, the J gene TRBJ1-1, with D perhaps TRBD1 (5 bases). The clonotype was recovered from a female donor with multiple sclerosis, enrolled in a pregnancy study. The specimen comprised CD8+ T cells from peripheral blood mononuclear cells, sampled in the first trimester of pregnancy. The CDR3 loop reads CATHDRMNTEAFF. The DNA of the CDR3 is TGTGCCACACACGACAGAATGAACACTGAAGCTTTCTTT.